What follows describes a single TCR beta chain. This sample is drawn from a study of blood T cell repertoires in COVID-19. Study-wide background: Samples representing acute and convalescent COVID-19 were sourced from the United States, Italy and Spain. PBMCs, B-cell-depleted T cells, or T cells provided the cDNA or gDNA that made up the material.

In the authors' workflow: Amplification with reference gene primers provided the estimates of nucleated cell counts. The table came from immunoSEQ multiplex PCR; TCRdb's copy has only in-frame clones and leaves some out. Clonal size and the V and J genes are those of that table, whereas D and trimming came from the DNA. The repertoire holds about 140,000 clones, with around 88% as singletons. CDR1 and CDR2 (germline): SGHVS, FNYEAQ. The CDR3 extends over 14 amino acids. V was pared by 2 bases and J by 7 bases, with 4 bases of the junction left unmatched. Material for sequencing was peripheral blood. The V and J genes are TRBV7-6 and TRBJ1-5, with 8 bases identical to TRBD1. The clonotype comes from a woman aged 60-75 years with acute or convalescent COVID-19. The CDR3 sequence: CASSLTGGGQPQHF. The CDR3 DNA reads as TGTGCCAGCAGCTTAACAGGGGGGGGCCAGCCCCAGCATTTT.